The text below deals with one TCR beta chain. This clone's antigen is unknown. Base qualities are missing; no much larger clone stands one base away. This sample was taken from a study of technical replicates of blood from a few donors (dated by TCRdb to about 2017). The library relied on the immunoSEQ multiplex PCR assay. TCRdb took this table from immuneACCESS and kept in-frame rearrangements with V and J called. Such tables lack part of the clones; where checked against another copy, unresolved V genes explain under half of the gap, and the rest is unexplained. Here the sample has 13,000 or so clones; 70% to 90% occur a single time. The ten top clones hold 10% to 12% of the sample. There are 14 amino acids in the CDR3, from cysteine to phenylalanine inclusive. Only CDR3 DNA remains: 42 bases, in frame from the first base. CDR1 is given as LNHNV and CDR2 as YYDKDF, both from the germline V gene (reference sequence). Clipping removes 3 bases from V and 10 bases from J, with 8 as the unmatched junction base count.

Sequenced input: PBMCs. Rearrangement joined TRBV15 to TRBJ2-1, and TRBD2 matches 8 of the central bases. The receptor was derived from a human donor in good health. The sequenced DNA: TGTGCCACCAGCAGTAGCGGGATCCTAGGCGAGCAGTTCTTC. Its protein reads: CATSSSGILGEQFF.